The TCR beta chain described here comes from a study of blood T cell repertoires in COVID-19. J gave up 1 base and V 1 base, and 4 bases lay outside the gene matches. Germline CDR1 reads SQVTM; CDR2 reads ANQGSEA. The CDR3 covers 14 residues. The method was immunoSEQ multiplex PCR; TCRdb's version includes in-frame clones alone and lacks a portion of them. The profile covers over 200,000 clones, with about 90% appearing a single time and over 2% taken by the ten largest. This sequence was found in a woman aged 50 to 60 with acute or convalescent COVID-19. The chain has TRBV29-1 and TRBJ2-7, with 7 bases lining up with TRBD1. Source material: peripheral blood. The CDR3 nucleotides read TGCAGCGTTGAAGGATCAGGGGGTTCCTACGAGCAGTACTTC. Protein product: CSVEGSGGSYEQYF.